This T cell receptor beta chain originates from a study of shared clonotypes between healthy human individuals. Study-level results: Naive CD4 clonotypes overlapped across a handful of donors at roughly 4.5%.

A note on this clone: The antigen is unknown.

The length of the CDR3 is 16 residues. Germline V gene lookup returns CDR1 SGHVS and CDR2 FQNEAQ. Trimming cost V 4 bases and J 8 bases; bases outside gene matches: 6. Clones were read by immunoSEQ multiplex PCR, and TCRdb kept only the in-frame ones, dropping some. The profile shows nearly 600,000 clones, roughly 95% of them singletons. Naive CD8 cells lacked CD45RO and underwent positive selection for CCR7, leaving out terminally differentiated effector memory CD45RA+ cells. The rearrangement joins TRBV7-8 to TRBJ2-2; 14 bases agree with TRBD2. Sequenced material: naive CD8+ T cells sorted from blood. The source is a woman aged 25 to 39 in good health. CDR3 residues: CASSSTSGRAQGELFF. The CDR3 nucleotides read TGTGCCAGCAGCTCGACTAGCGGGAGGGCCCAAGGGGAGCTGTTTTTT.